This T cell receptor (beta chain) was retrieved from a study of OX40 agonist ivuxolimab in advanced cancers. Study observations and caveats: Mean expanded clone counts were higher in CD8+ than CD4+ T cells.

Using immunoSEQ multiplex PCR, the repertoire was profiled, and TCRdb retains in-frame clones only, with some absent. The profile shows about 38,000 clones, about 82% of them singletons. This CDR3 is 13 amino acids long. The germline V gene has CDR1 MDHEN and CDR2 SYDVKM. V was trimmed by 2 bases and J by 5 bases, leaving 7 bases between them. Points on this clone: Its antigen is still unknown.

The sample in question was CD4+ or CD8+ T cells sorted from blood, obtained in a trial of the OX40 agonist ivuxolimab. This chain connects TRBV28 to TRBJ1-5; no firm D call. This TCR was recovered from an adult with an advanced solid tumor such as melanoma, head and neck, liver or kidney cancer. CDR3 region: CASSLLPYQPQHF. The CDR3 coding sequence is TGTGCCAGCAGTTTACTTCCATATCAGCCCCAGCATTTT.